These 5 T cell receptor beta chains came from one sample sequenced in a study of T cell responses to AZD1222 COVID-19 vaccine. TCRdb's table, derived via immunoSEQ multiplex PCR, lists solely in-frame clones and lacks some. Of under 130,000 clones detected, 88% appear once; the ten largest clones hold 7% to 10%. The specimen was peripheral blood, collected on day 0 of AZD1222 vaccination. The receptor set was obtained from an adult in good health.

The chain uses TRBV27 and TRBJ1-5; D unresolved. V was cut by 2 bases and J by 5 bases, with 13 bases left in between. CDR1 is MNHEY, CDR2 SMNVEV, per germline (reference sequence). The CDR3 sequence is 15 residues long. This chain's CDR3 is CASSLEWSRDQPQHF. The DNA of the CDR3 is TGTGCCAGCAGTTTAGAATGGTCCCGCGATCAGCCCCAGCATTTT.

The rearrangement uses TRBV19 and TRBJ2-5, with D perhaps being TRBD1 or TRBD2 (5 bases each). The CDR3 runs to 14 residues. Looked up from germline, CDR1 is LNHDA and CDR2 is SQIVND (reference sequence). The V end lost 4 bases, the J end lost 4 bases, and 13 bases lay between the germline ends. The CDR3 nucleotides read TGTGCCAGTAGTAAACAGGACTCCGGAGAGACCCAGTACTTC. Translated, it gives CASSKQDSGETQYF.

The CDR3 reads CASSRDLPGETQYF. The CDR3 DNA reads TGTGCCAGCAGTCGGGACCTCCCCGGCGAGACCCAGTACTTC. The chain uses TRBV5-6 and TRBJ2-5, with D possibly called TRBD1 or TRBD2 (5 bases each). The CDR3 runs 14 residues. In germline, CDR1 is SGHDT, CDR2 YYEEEE. Trimming stripped 5 bases from V and 5 bases from J, with 16 bases between.

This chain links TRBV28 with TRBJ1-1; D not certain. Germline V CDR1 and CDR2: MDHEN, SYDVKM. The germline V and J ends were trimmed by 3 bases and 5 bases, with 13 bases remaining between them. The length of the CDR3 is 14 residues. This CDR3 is CASSFSVLETEAFF. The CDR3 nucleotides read TGTGCCAGCAGTTTTTCGGTTCTGGAGACTGAAGCTTTCTTT.

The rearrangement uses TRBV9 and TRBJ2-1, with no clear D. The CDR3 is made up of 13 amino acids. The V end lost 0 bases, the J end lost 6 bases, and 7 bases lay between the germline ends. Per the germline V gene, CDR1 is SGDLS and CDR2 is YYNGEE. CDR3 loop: CASSVDPFNEQFF. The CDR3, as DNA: TGTGCCAGCAGCGTAGACCCATTCAATGAGCAGTTCTTC.